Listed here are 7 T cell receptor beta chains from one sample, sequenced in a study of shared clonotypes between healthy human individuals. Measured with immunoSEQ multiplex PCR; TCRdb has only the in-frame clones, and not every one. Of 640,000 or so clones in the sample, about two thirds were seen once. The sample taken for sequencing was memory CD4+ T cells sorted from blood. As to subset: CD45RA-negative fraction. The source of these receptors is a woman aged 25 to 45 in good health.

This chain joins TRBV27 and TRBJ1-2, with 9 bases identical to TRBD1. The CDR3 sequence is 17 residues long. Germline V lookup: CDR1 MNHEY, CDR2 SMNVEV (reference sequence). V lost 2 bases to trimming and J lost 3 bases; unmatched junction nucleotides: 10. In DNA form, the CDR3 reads TGTGCCAGCAGTTTACGGGTGGAGGGACAGGGAGACTATGGCTACACCTTC. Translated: CASSLRVEGQGDYGYTF.

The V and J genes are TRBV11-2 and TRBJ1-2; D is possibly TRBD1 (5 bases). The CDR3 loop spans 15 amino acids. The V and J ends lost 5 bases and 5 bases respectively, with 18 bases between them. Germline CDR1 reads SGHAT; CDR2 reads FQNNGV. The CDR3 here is CASSPLRGREYGYTF. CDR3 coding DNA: TGTGCCAGCAGCCCCTTGAGGGGCAGAGAATATGGCTACACCTTC.

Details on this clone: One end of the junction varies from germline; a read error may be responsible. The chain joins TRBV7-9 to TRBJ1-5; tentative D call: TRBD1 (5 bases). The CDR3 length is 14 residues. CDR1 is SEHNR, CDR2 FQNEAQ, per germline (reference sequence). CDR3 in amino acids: CVSSPTGYNQPQHF. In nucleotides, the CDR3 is TGTGTCAGCAGCCCTACAGGATACAATCAGCCCCAGCATTTT.

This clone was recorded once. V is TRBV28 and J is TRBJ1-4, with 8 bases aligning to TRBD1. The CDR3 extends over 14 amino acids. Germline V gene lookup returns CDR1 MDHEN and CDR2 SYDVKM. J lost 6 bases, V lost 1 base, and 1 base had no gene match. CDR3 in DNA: TGTGCCAGCAGTTTATCAGGGGGCTATGAAAAACTGTTTTTT. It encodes CASSLSGGYEKLFF.

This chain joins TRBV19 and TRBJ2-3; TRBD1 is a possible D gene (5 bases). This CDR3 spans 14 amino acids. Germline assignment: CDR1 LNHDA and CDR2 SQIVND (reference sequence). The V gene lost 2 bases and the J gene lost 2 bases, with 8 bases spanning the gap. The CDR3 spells CASSITGATDTQYF. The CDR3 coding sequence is TGTGCCAGTAGTATAACTGGGGCCACAGATACGCAGTATTTT. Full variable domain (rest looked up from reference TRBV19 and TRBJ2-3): DGGITQSPKYLFRKEGQNVTLSCEQNLNHDAMYWYRQDPGQGLRLIYYSQIVNDFQKGDIAEGYSVSREKKESFPLTVTSAQKNPTAFYLCASSITGATDTQYFGPGTRLTVL.

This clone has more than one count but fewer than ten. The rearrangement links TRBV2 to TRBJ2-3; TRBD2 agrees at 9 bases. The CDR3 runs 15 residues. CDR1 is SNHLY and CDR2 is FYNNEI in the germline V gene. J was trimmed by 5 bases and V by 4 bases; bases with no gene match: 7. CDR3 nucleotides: TGTGCCAGCAGTGGGCTGACTAGCGGAGTAGATACGCAGTATTTT. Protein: CASSGLTSGVDTQYF.

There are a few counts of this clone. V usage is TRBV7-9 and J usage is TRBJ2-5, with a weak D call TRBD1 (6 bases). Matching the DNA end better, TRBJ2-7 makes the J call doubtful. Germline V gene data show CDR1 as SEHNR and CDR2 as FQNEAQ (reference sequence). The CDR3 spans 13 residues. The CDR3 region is CASSLDEGGEQYF. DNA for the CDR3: TGTGCCAGCAGCTTAGATGAAGGGGGCGAGCAGTACTTC.